The 23 T cell receptor beta chains below come from one sample, sequenced in a study of blood T cell repertoires in COVID-19. Clones were read by immunoSEQ multiplex PCR, and TCRdb kept only the in-frame ones, dropping some. The sample holds 12,000 or so clones, less than 85% seen once. Source material: peripheral blood. The receptors stem from a human donor in a cohort sampled during active COVID-19.

This clone came up once. The chain couples TRBV18 to TRBJ1-2, with D perhaps matching TRBD1 (5 bases). The V end was cut by 6 bases, the J end by 8 bases, with 13 bases between. The CDR3 runs to 12 residues. Germline loops: CDR1 KGHSH, CDR2 LQKENI. In DNA form, the CDR3 reads TGTGCCAGCTCGCGGGACGTCGGGGGCTACACCTTC. Translation gives CASSRDVGGYTF.

This clone was detected only once. The gene calls are TRBV2 and TRBJ2-4, with 8 positions matching TRBD1. Per the germline V gene, CDR1 is SNHLY and CDR2 is FYNNEI. J was trimmed by 6 bases and V by 6 bases; bases with no gene match: 10. The CDR3 runs 15 residues. This CDR3 reads CASSLPRDRRNIQYF. In DNA form, the CDR3 reads TGTGCCAGCAGCCTCCCTCGGGACAGGAGAAACATTCAGTACTTC. The whole variable domain, remainder taken from reference TRBV2 and TRBJ2-4, is EPEVTQTPSHQVTQMGQEVILRCVPISNHLYFYWYRQILGQKVEFLVSFYNNEISEKSEIFDDQFSVERPDGSNFTLKIRSTKLEDSAMYFCASSLPRDRRNIQYFGAGTRLSVL.

The chain couples TRBV28 to TRBJ1-1; D unresolved. Germline V CDR1 and CDR2: MDHEN, SYDVKM. Deletions cut 2 bases from V and 2 bases from J, with 3 bases between. The length of the CDR3 is 12 residues. The CDR3 DNA sequence: TGTGCCAGCAGTTTACTTAACACTGAAGCTTTCTTT. Translated: CASSLLNTEAFF.

The count of this clone is one. This chain joins TRBV25-1 and TRBJ1-2; 8 positions agree with TRBD1. The germline gives CDR1 MGHDK, CDR2 SYGVNS. Losses at the gene ends were 5 bases for V and 6 bases for J; bases not matched to a gene: 5. This CDR3 contains 13 residues. CDR3 protein: CASSTWTGNGYTF. The DNA for the CDR3 is TGTGCCAGCAGTACTTGGACAGGGAATGGCTACACCTTC.

This clone occurred once. The V and J genes are TRBV3-1 (or the pseudogene TRBV3-2) and TRBJ2-3; 12 bases are a match to TRBD2. From germline, CDR1 is LGHDT and CDR2 YNNKEL (reference sequence). The CDR3 sequence is 17 residues long. The junction had 9 bases not matched to a gene; V was cut back by 4 bases and J by 4 bases. CDR3: CASSPQLAGGRADTQYF. The CDR3 bases are TGTGCCAGCAGCCCACAACTAGCGGGGGGTCGGGCAGATACGCAGTATTTT.

This clone was seen only once. J is TRBJ1-1 and V is TRBV15; D remains ambiguous. CDR1 is LNHNV, CDR2 YYDKDF, per germline (reference sequence). The CDR3 is 13 amino acids. V shed 0 bases and J shed 7 bases, with 9 bases lying between them. This chain's CDR3 is CATSRDPTSEAFF. The DNA for the CDR3 is TGTGCCACCAGCAGAGATCCCACAAGTGAAGCTTTCTTT. Based on the CDR3 plus reference TRBV15 and TRBJ1-1, the full variable domain is DAMVIQNPRYQVTQFGKPVTLSCSQTLNHNVMYWYQQKSSQAPKLLFHYYDKDFNNEADTPDNFQSRRPNTSFCFLDIRSPGLGDTAMYLCATSRDPTSEAFFGQGTRLTVV.

The CDR3 nucleotides are TGTGCCAGCAGCGACTTGGGGACTAGGGGGGAGACCCAGTACTTC. Translation: CASSDLGTRGETQYF. The V gene is TRBV7-6, the J gene TRBJ2-5; TRBD2 aligns across 8 bases. The junction had 10 bases not matched to a gene; V was cut back by 5 bases and J by 5 bases. CDR3 length: 15 residues. CDR1 SGHVS and CDR2 FNYEAQ come from the germline V gene. The full variable domain, with the rest looked up from reference TRBV7-6 and TRBJ2-5, is GAGVSQSPRYKVTKRGQDVALRCDPISGHVSLYWYRQALGQGPEFLTYFNYEAQQDKSGLPNDRFSAERPEGSISTLTIQRTEQRDSAMYRCASSDLGTRGETQYFGPGTRLLVL.

The chain links TRBV9 to TRBJ1-4; 7 positions agree with TRBD1. Per germline, CDR1 SGDLS and CDR2 YYNGEE. V lost 0 bases to trimming and J lost 8 bases; unmatched junction nucleotides: 13. The CDR3 is 17 amino acids. CDR3 residues: CASSVDIVGQRREKLFF. The CDR3 DNA reads as TGTGCCAGCAGCGTAGATATTGTGGGACAGAGGCGAGAAAAACTGTTTTTT. Full variable domain (rest looked up from reference TRBV9 and TRBJ1-4): DSGVTQTPKHLITATGQRVTLRCSPRSGDLSVYWYQQSLDQGLQFLIQYYNGEERAKGNILERFSAQQFPDLHSELNLSSLELGDSALYFCASSVDIVGQRREKLFFGSGTQLSVL.

V and J are TRBV2 and TRBJ2-7; 7 nucleotides align to TRBD1. The V segment lost 5 bases and the J segment 6 bases; nucleotides outside the gene matches: 10. CDR1 is SNHLY and CDR2 is FYNNEI in the germline V gene. The CDR3 is 14 amino acids. In nucleotides, the CDR3 is TGTGCCAGCAGTATGACAGGGAGAATGGTCGAGCAGTACTTC. Protein product: CASSMTGRMVEQYF.

This rearrangement joins TRBV6-5 to TRBJ2-7; 8 bases are shared with TRBD1. V gave up 6 bases and J gave up 5 bases; unmatched junction bases: 6. CDR1 MNHEY and CDR2 SVGAGI come from the germline V gene. CDR3 length: 13 amino acids. This CDR3 is CASSDRGWDEQYF. The CDR3 coding sequence is TGTGCCAGCAGCGACAGGGGTTGGGACGAGCAGTACTTC.

The chain joins TRBV5-1 to TRBJ2-1, with TRBD1 as a possible D gene (5 bases). The CDR3 runs 14 residues. V was pared by 0 bases and J by 5 bases, with 9 bases between. Germline-derived CDR1 and CDR2 are SGHRS and YFSETQ. CDR3 nucleotides: TGCGCCAGCAGCTTGGGTTCAGGGAACAATGAGCAGTTCTTC. Its translation is CASSLGSGNNEQFF. Full variable domain (remainder filled in from reference TRBV5-1 and TRBJ2-1): KAGVTQTPRYLIKTRGQQVTLSCSPISGHRSVSWYQQTPGQGLQFLFEYFSETQRNKGNFPGRFSGRQFSNSRSEMNVSTLELGDSALYLCASSLGSGNNEQFFGPGTRLTVL.

The V call is TRBV5-4, the J call TRBJ1-2; D may be TRBD1 (6 bases). The ends were cut back, 4 bases at V and 2 bases at J, with 15 bases in the middle. Germline CDR1 SGHNT, CDR2 YYREEE (reference sequence). The CDR3 is made up of 15 amino acids. The CDR3 sequence: CASSRNGGLNYGYTF. In DNA, the CDR3 is TGTGCCAGCAGCCGAAACGGGGGGCTGAACTATGGCTACACCTTC.

The gene calls are TRBV11-2 and TRBJ1-1; 9 bases map to TRBD1. CDR3 length: 14 amino acids. Germline assignment: CDR1 SGHAT and CDR2 FQNNGV. The junction had 8 bases not matched to a gene; V was cut back by 1 base and J by 11 bases. CDR3: CASSLARDRANAFF. The CDR3 nucleotides read TGTGCCAGCAGCTTAGCTCGGGACAGGGCTAACGCTTTCTTT. Combining the CDR3 with reference TRBV11-2 and TRBJ1-1 gives the whole variable domain EAGVAQSPRYKIIEKRQSVAFWCNPISGHATLYWYQQILGQGPKLLIQFQNNGVVDDSQLPKDRFSAERLKGVDSTLKIQPAKLEDSAVYLCASSLARDRANAFFGQGTRLTVV.

The V gene is TRBV7-9, the J gene TRBJ1-3; D gene ambiguous. V was pared by 2 bases and J by 4 bases, with 9 bases between. Germline assignment: CDR1 SEHNR and CDR2 FQNEAQ (reference sequence). The CDR3 has 14 amino acids. Here the CDR3 reads CASSLYREGNTIYF. CDR3 nucleotides: TGTGCCAGCAGCTTATATCGAGAAGGAAACACCATATATTTT.

This chain connects TRBV5-6 to TRBJ2-7; no firm D call. Trimming removed 0 bases at V and 3 bases at J, with 7 bases between. CDR1 is SGHDT and CDR2 is YYEEEE in the germline V gene. The CDR3 loop spans 13 amino acids. Here the CDR3 DNA reads TGTGCCAGCAGCTTGGCCCCCTACTACGAGCAGTACTTC. Amino acid sequence: CASSLAPYYEQYF.

This rearrangement joins TRBV5-5 to TRBJ2-5, with 7 bases lining up with TRBD1. The V segment lost 3 bases and the J segment 3 bases; nucleotides outside the gene matches: 2. CDR1 and CDR2 from the germline V gene are SGHKS and YYEKEE (reference sequence). The CDR3 contains 13 residues. The CDR3 DNA sequence: TGTGCCAGCAGCTGGGGGACAGAAGAGACCCAGTACTTC. Encoded protein: CASSWGTEETQYF.

The chain uses TRBV29-1 and TRBJ2-6; maybe TRBD2 (5 bases). This CDR3 has 14 amino acids. Trimming pared 3 bases from V and 3 bases from J, leaving 9 bases between. Germline V lookup: CDR1 SQVTM, CDR2 ANQGSEA. CDR3 loop: CSVDKEGGANVLTF. CDR3 coding DNA: TGCAGCGTTGATAAAGAGGGTGGGGCCAACGTCCTGACTTTC.

The rearrangement joins TRBV28 to TRBJ1-1; D is uncertain. The CDR3 spans 10 residues. Trimming pared 3 bases from V and 11 bases from J, leaving 7 bases between. Germline assignment: CDR1 MDHEN and CDR2 SYDVKM. CDR3 DNA sequence: TGTGCCAGCAGTTTCTACCGGGCTTTCTTT. Translating gives CASSFYRAFF.

A word on this clone: One end of the junction does not line up with germline, which may come from a read error. The chain uses TRBV7-2 and TRBJ2-5; D is ambiguous. Germline CDR1 and CDR2: SGHTA and FQGNSA. The CDR3 contains 16 residues. CDR3 bases: TGTGCCAGCACAAGCTTATTGTCCCATTTTCAAGAGGCCCAGTACTTC. It codes for CASTSLLSHFQEAQYF.

The chain is built from TRBV9 and TRBJ2-1; 10 bases agree with TRBD2. V dropped 5 bases and J dropped 0; count of bases not matched to a gene: 8. Germline lookup yields CDR1 SGDLS and CDR2 YYNGEE. CDR3 length: 17 residues. CDR3 sequence (DNA): TGTGCCAGCAGTTACACTAGCGGGGTAAGCTCCTACAATGAGCAGTTCTTC. It specifies CASSYTSGVSSYNEQFF.

The chain combines TRBV27 with TRBJ1-6, with D perhaps TRBD1 (6 bases). V was cut by 6 bases and J by 10 bases, with 19 bases left in between. CDR3 length equals 15 residues. Looked up from germline, CDR1 is MNHEY and CDR2 is SMNVEV (reference sequence). The DNA of the CDR3 is TGTGCCAGCAGGTGGGCCGGGTCAGGGGAATCACCCCTCCACTTT. Protein: CASRWAGSGESPLHF.

This chain uses TRBV5-1 with TRBJ2-7; 12 positions match TRBD2. The CDR3 is 15 amino acids. The J segment lost 2 bases and the V segment lost 4 bases, leaving 4 bases of the junction unmatched. Germline CDR1 is SGHRS and CDR2 is YFSETQ. CDR3 in amino acids: CASSHGLAGPYEQYF. The CDR3 nucleotides read TGCGCCAGCAGCCACGGACTAGCGGGACCCTACGAGCAGTACTTC.

This chain joins TRBV4-1 and TRBJ1-1, with 10 bases that match TRBD1. Germline CDR1 and CDR2: MGHRA and YSYEKL. The CDR3 contains 14 residues. With V trimmed by 8 bases and J by 4 bases, 7 bases remained unmatched. CDR3 sequence reads: CASGRQGAFTEAFF. The CDR3 nucleotides are TGCGCCAGCGGTAGACAGGGGGCGTTCACTGAAGCTTTCTTT.